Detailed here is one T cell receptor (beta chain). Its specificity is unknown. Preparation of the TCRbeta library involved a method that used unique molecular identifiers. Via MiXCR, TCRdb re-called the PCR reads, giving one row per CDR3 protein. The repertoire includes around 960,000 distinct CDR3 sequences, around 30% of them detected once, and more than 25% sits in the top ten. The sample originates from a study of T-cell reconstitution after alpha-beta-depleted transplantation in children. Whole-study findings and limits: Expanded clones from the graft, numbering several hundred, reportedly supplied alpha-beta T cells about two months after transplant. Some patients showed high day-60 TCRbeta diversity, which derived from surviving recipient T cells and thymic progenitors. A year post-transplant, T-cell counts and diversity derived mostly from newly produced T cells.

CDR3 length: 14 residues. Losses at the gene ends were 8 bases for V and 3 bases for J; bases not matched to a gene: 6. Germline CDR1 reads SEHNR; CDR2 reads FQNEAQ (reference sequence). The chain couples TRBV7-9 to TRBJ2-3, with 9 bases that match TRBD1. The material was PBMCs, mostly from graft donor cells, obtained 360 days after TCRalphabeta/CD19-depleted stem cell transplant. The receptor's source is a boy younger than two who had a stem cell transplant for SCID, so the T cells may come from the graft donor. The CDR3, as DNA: TGTGCCAGCGGACAGGGGTTAGAAACAGATACGCAGTATTTT. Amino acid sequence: CASGQGLETDTQYF.